The 17 T cell receptor beta chains given below trace back to one sample, sequenced in a study of blood T cell repertoires in COVID-19. The table came from immunoSEQ multiplex PCR; TCRdb's copy has only in-frame clones and leaves some out. The repertoire holds 230,000 or so clones, 80% to 90% seen once, with 1.4% in the top ten. The sample consisted of peripheral blood. The source of these receptors is a woman aged 40 to 50 who had recovered from COVID-19.

This clone was seen only once. The chain recombines TRBV5-5 with TRBJ2-7; D is ambiguous. Germline V gene lookup returns CDR1 SGHKS and CDR2 YYEKEE (reference sequence). This CDR3 is 13 amino acids long. V lost 0 bases and J lost 0, with 4 bases in between. The CDR3 reads CASSLGSSYEQYF. The CDR3 DNA sequence: TGTGCCAGCAGCTTGGGGAGCTCCTACGAGCAGTACTTC.

The chain uses TRBV7-2 and TRBJ2-3; 9 bases align to TRBD2. V was pared by 7 bases and J by 3 bases, with 8 bases of the junction left unmatched. The CDR3 length is 15 residues. Germline CDR1 SGHTA, CDR2 FQGNSA. CDR3 region: CASTLLAGMTDTQYF. The CDR3, as DNA: TGTGCCAGCACCCTCCTAGCGGGGATGACAGATACGCAGTATTTT.

This chain connects TRBV6-2 or TRBV6-3 to TRBJ2-5; the match to TRBD1 covers 8 bases. V lost 5 bases, J lost 5 bases, and 7 bases stayed unmatched. The CDR3 has 14 residues. Germline V lookup: CDR1 MNHEY, CDR2 SVGEGT. The CDR3 DNA follows: TGTGCCAGCAGTCTAACGACAGGGGCCGAGACCCAGTACTTC. It codes for CASSLTTGAETQYF.

The DNA for the CDR3 is TGTGCCAGCAGTTTACCCCTCGGCGGGGGGGTCCAGAGGAATGAGCAGTTCTTC. It specifies CASSLPLGGGVQRNEQFF. This chain joins TRBV28 and TRBJ2-1; 9 bases agree with TRBD2. The CDR3 covers 18 residues. Germline V gene lookup returns CDR1 MDHEN and CDR2 SYDVKM. Trimming cost V 2 bases and J 7 bases; bases outside gene matches: 15. Combining the CDR3 with reference TRBV28 and TRBJ2-1 gives the whole variable domain DVKVTQSSRYLVKRTGEKVFLECVQDMDHENMFWYRQDPGLGLRLIYFSYDVKMKEKGDIPEGYSVSREKKERFSLILESASTNQTSMYLCASSLPLGGGVQRNEQFFGPGTRLTVL.

Within the sample, this clone is medium-sized (0.01 to 0.1%). The chain uses TRBV28 and TRBJ2-3; 9 bases are shared with TRBD1. The germline V gene has CDR1 MDHEN and CDR2 SYDVKM. The CDR3 is 17 amino acids. With V trimmed by 6 bases and J by 0 bases, 10 bases remained unmatched. CDR3 region: CASSLGAGTGSTDTQYF. CDR3 coding DNA: TGTGCCAGCAGCCTTGGGGCCGGGACAGGGAGCACAGATACGCAGTATTTT.

About this clone itself: A clone one base away is much larger, so this may be a read error. The J gene is TRBJ1-2, the V gene TRBV11-3, with TRBD1 identical over 7 bases. Germline assignment: CDR1 SGHNT and CDR2 YENEEA. The CDR3 is made up of 13 amino acids. V shed 5 bases and J 2 bases; nucleotides not matched to a gene: 2. CDR3 residues: CASSPGQNYGYTF. Written as DNA, the CDR3 is TGTGCCAGCAGCCCGGGACAGAACTATGGCTACACCTTC.

The V gene is TRBV18, the J gene TRBJ1-2, with D maybe TRBD1 (5 bases). V was clipped by 2 bases and J by 4 bases, with 14 bases between them. The germline CDR1 and CDR2 sequences are KGHSH and LQKENI. The CDR3 loop spans 15 amino acids. The CDR3 loop is CASSPGGDPGYGYTF. The CDR3 DNA is TGTGCCAGCTCACCAGGAGGGGATCCTGGCTATGGCTACACCTTC.

CDR3 sequence: CASSVGVGGQGRFF. The DNA for the CDR3 is TGTGCCAGCAGCGTAGGCGTGGGGGGGCAAGGAAGGTTCTTC. The V and J genes are TRBV9 and TRBJ2-1, with D possibly TRBD2 on 7 matching bases. Germline V lookup: CDR1 SGDLS, CDR2 YYNGEE. The CDR3 consists of 14 residues. The V end lost 0 bases, the J end lost 15 bases, and 19 bases lay between the germline ends.

The rearrangement uses TRBV10-3 and TRBJ2-2; 8 bases align to TRBD2. The trim removed 3 bases at V and 3 bases at J, leaving 6 bases unmatched. Germline V gives CDR1 ENHRY, CDR2 SYGVKD. This CDR3 is built from 16 residues. The CDR3 coding sequence is TGTGCCATCAGTGAACGGGAGGGGCGGGACACCGGGGAGCTGTTTTTT. Its translation: CAISEREGRDTGELFF.

The gene calls are TRBV5-1 and TRBJ2-3; D is perhaps TRBD1 (6 bases). The CDR3 is 14 residues long. With 7 bases removed from V and 3 bases from J, the gap between germline ends came to 15 bases. Germline V lookup: CDR1 SGHRS, CDR2 YFSETQ. CDR3 residues: CASAGFRGTDTQYF. CDR3 bases: TGCGCCAGCGCAGGGTTCAGGGGTACAGATACGCAGTATTTT.

The rearrangement joins TRBV5-1 to TRBJ2-5; TRBD1 agrees at 10 bases. With 0 bases clipped from V and 2 bases from J, the junction kept 7 bases outside the gene matches. Germline V gene data show CDR1 as SGHRS and CDR2 as YFSETQ. The length of the CDR3 is 17 residues. In nucleotides, the CDR3 is TGCGCCAGCAGCTTGGATGGGACAGGGGACCTTCAAGAGACCCAGTACTTC. It is translated as CASSLDGTGDLQETQYF.

The rearrangement links TRBV7-2 to TRBJ1-1; no clear D. The CDR3 runs to 14 residues. The germline gives CDR1 SGHTA, CDR2 FQGNSA. Trimming stripped 5 bases from V and 1 base from J, with 11 bases between. The CDR3 region has the DNA TGTGCCAGCAGCATTCGACTCGCGAACACTGAAGCTTTCTTT. Protein: CASSIRLANTEAFF.

The chain has TRBV4-3 and TRBJ2-7; D ambiguous. CDR3 length: 12 amino acids. Trimming stripped 1 base from V and 7 bases from J, with 8 bases between. Germline loops: CDR1 LGHNA, CDR2 YSLEER. CDR3 nucleotides: TGCGCCAGCAGCCAAGGGGCAGAAGAGCAGTACTTC. Translating gives CASSQGAEEQYF.

The chain joins TRBV28 to TRBJ2-7; maybe TRBD1 (6 bases). This CDR3 is 15 amino acids long. The V end was cut by 5 bases, the J end by 3 bases, with 17 bases between. Germline values: CDR1 MDHEN, CDR2 SYDVKM. The CDR3 DNA is TGTGCCAGCAGTGCAACAGGGAATCGAGTCTACGAGCAGTACTTC. It codes for CASSATGNRVYEQYF.

The V and J genes are TRBV12-3 or TRBV12-4 and TRBJ1-1; D uncertain. The V end was cut by 10 bases, the J end by 6 bases, with 9 bases between. The CDR3 covers 10 residues. In DNA form, the CDR3 reads TGTGCCACGACGAGGGCTGAAGCTTTCTTT. It is translated as CATTRAEAFF.

The chain couples TRBV3-1 (or the pseudogene TRBV3-2) to TRBJ2-5, with 11 positions matching TRBD2. V lost 1 base, J lost 1 base, and 8 bases stayed unmatched. The CDR3 is 18 amino acids. CDR1 is LGHDT, CDR2 YNNKEL, per germline (reference sequence). CDR3 region: CASSQVVSGGGPQETQYF. CDR3 DNA sequence: TGTGCCAGCAGCCAAGTGGTTAGCGGGGGGGGCCCCCAAGAGACCCAGTACTTC.

CDR3: CASSEQTGPQETQYF. The CDR3 DNA is TGCGCCAGCAGTGAGCAAACGGGTCCCCAAGAGACCCAGTACTTC. This chain joins TRBV10-2 and TRBJ2-5; no definite D call. Trimming cost V 2 bases and J 1 base, with 11 bases left between them. The CDR3 extends over 15 amino acids. The germline gives CDR1 WSHSY, CDR2 SAAADI.